These 17 T cell receptor beta chains came from one sample sequenced in a study of cytomegalovirus exposure and HLA in healthy donors. PCR involved 60 Vbeta and 13 Jbeta primers. TCRdb keeps only in-frame clones here, not all; method: immunoSEQ multiplex PCR. The data contain approximately 130,000 clones, almost 85% of them singletons. The source material was PBMCs. The receptor source for this set is a woman aged 18-30 years in good health and CMV-seronegative.

The chain employs TRBV5-1 and TRBJ2-6; D is unresolved. Trimming left V 0 bases short and J 0 bases short, with 7 bases between. The V gene's germline CDR1 is SGHRS and CDR2 YFSETQ. The CDR3 extends over 16 amino acids. Here the CDR3 DNA reads TGCGCCAGCAGCTTGGCGACTTACTCTGGGGCCAACGTCCTGACTTTC. Amino acid sequence: CASSLATYSGANVLTF.

This clone was detected only once. The chain recombines TRBV11-3 with TRBJ2-5; the D gene is possibly TRBD2 (6 bases). The end of the DNA is better explained by TRBJ2-7, so the J call may be wrong. CDR3 length equals 14 residues. Germline CDR1 SGHNT, CDR2 YENEEA. The CDR3 region is CASSFTGRSYEQYF. CDR3 nucleotide sequence: TGTGCCAGCAGCTTCACCGGGAGATCTTACGAGCAGTACTTC.

The chain recombines TRBV29-1 with TRBJ1-2; D is ambiguous. Germline V gene lookup returns CDR1 SQVTM and CDR2 ANQGSEA. Trimming took off 2 bases at V and 7 bases at J, with 5 bases between the two ends. This CDR3 has 10 amino acids. The CDR3 spells CSVENSGYTF. For the CDR3, the DNA is TGCAGCGTTGAAAACAGTGGCTACACCTTC.

J is TRBJ2-3 and V is TRBV29-1; 7 positions agree with TRBD1. The CDR3 spans 13 residues. Unmatched junction bases numbered 13, after V lost 6 bases and J lost 10 bases. CDR1 is SQVTM, CDR2 ANQGSEA, per germline. Here the CDR3 reads CSVLPLQGKAQYF. The DNA for the CDR3 is TGCAGCGTCTTGCCCCTACAGGGGAAAGCGCAGTATTTT.

This clone was seen more than once but under ten times. The chain links TRBV4-2 to TRBJ2-7, with 8 positions matching TRBD1. This CDR3 has 16 residues. J was trimmed by 3 bases and V by 1 base; bases with no gene match: 8. Germline-derived CDR1 and CDR2 are LGHNA and YNFKEQ. The CDR3 protein is CASSQGPTGESYEQYF. CDR3 nucleotide sequence: TGTGCCAGCAGCCAAGGACCGACAGGGGAAAGCTACGAGCAGTACTTC.

The J gene is TRBJ2-3, the V gene TRBV6-5, with a weak D call TRBD2 (5 bases). From germline, CDR1 is MNHEY and CDR2 SVGAGI. This CDR3 has 16 residues. Trimming shortened V by 2 bases and J by 2 bases, and 14 bases separated the two germline ends. The CDR3 is CASSYARGVITDTQYF. The CDR3 DNA follows: TGTGCCAGCAGTTACGCCCGGGGAGTAATCACAGATACGCAGTATTTT.

V gene TRBV5-1 combines with J gene TRBJ2-7; 8 bases map to TRBD1. The CDR3 extends over 16 amino acids. Germline V gives CDR1 SGHRS, CDR2 YFSETQ. V was pared by 4 bases and J by 3 bases, with 12 bases of the junction left unmatched. This CDR3 is CASSTIQGGPVYEQYF. The CDR3 DNA sequence: TGCGCCAGCAGCACAATACAGGGGGGACCCGTCTACGAGCAGTACTTC.

Notes on this clone: Other DNA sequences in the same sample also yield this CDR3. The chain carries TRBV18 and TRBJ1-5, with 8 bases matching TRBD1. This CDR3 is 15 amino acids long. Germline V gives CDR1 KGHSH, CDR2 LQKENI. Trimming took 3 bases from V and 4 from J; bases not matched to a gene: 5. CDR3 DNA: TGTGCCAGCTCACCTGCGGGACAGGCGAATCAGCCCCAGCATTTT. This gives the protein CASSPAGQANQPQHF. Full variable domain (outside the CDR3, taken from reference TRBV18 and TRBJ1-5): NAGVMQNPRHLVRRRGQEARLRCSPMKGHSHVYWYRQLPEEGLKFMVYLQKENIIDESGMPKERFSAEFPKEGPSILRIQQVVRGDSAAYFCASSPAGQANQPQHFGDGTRLSIL.

CDR3 nucleotides: TGCAGCGTTGTCTTCTCGGCCGGGACAGGGGGCAGAACCGGGGAGCTGTTTTTT. Its translation: CSVVFSAGTGGRTGELFF. This chain links TRBV29-1 with TRBJ2-2; 12 nucleotides align to TRBD1. Germline trimming cut 4 bases from V and 5 bases from J; bases unmatched to any gene: 14. The CDR3 length is 18 residues. Germline V gene lookup returns CDR1 SQVTM and CDR2 ANQGSEA.

This clone was observed once. CDR3 nucleotide sequence: TGTGCCAGCAGCGGACCAGGGCTGCTCCAGCATTTT. The encoded protein is CASSGPGLLQHF. This chain uses TRBV7-6 with TRBJ1-5; D possibly corresponds to TRBD1 (5 bases). Per germline, CDR1 SGHVS and CDR2 FNYEAQ. CDR3 length equals 12 residues. The V and J ends lost 5 bases and 12 bases respectively, with 14 bases between them.

The CDR3 region is CASNIRSSGNTIYF. CDR3 bases: TGTGCCAGCAATATCCGGAGCTCTGGAAACACCATATATTTT. The chain couples TRBV2 to TRBJ1-3; D is ambiguous. From germline, CDR1 is SNHLY and CDR2 FYNNEI. The germline V and J ends were trimmed by 7 bases and 0 bases, with 10 bases remaining between them. There are 14 residues in the CDR3. Based on the CDR3 plus reference TRBV2 and TRBJ1-3, the full variable domain is EPEVTQTPSHQVTQMGQEVILRCVPISNHLYFYWYRQILGQKVEFLVSFYNNEISEKSEIFDDQFSVERPDGSNFTLKIRSTKLEDSAMYFCASNIRSSGNTIYFGEGSWLTVV.

The chain carries TRBV5-8 and TRBJ2-2; 13 bases map to TRBD2. Germline V gene data show CDR1 as SGHTS and CDR2 as YDEGEE. This CDR3 is built from 19 residues. Trimming removed 2 bases from V and 6 bases from J; junction bases left unmatched: 13. CDR3 sequence (DNA): TGTGCCAGCAGCTTTTTGGGGACTAGCGGGATCAGAGGCCCCGGGGAGCTGTTTTTT. Its translation: CASSFLGTSGIRGPGELFF.

The genes are TRBV5-1 and TRBJ1-1, with D uncertain. Germline CDR1 reads SGHRS; CDR2 reads YFSETQ. V lost 4 bases and J 2 bases, leaving 9 bases between the germline ends. CDR3 length equals 13 residues. The CDR3 sequence: CASSRSLNTEAFF. The CDR3 DNA reads TGCGCCAGCAGCCGGAGTCTTAACACTGAAGCTTTCTTT. The full variable domain, its missing parts supplied by reference TRBV5-1 and TRBJ1-1, is KAGVTQTPRYLIKTRGQQVTLSCSPISGHRSVSWYQQTPGQGLQFLFEYFSETQRNKGNFPGRFSGRQFSNSRSEMNVSTLELGDSALYLCASSRSLNTEAFFGQGTRLTVV.

This sequence joins TRBV18 and TRBJ1-3, with D perhaps TRBD1 (5 bases). Trimming pared 2 bases from V and 2 bases from J, leaving 10 bases between. The CDR3 sequence is 15 residues long. CDR1 is KGHSH and CDR2 is LQKENI in the germline V gene. CDR3 sequence (DNA): TGTGCCAGCTCACCAGTTTCAGGGCCTGGAAACACCATATATTTT. It translates to CASSPVSGPGNTIYF. The variable domain in full, completed from reference TRBV18 and TRBJ1-3, reads NAGVMQNPRHLVRRRGQEARLRCSPMKGHSHVYWYRQLPEEGLKFMVYLQKENIIDESGMPKERFSAEFPKEGPSILRIQQVVRGDSAAYFCASSPVSGPGNTIYFGEGSWLTVV.

This chain joins TRBV9 and TRBJ1-5; D unresolved. From germline, CDR1 is SGDLS and CDR2 YYNGEE. V lost 0 bases to trimming and J lost 5 bases, with 6 bases between them. The CDR3 has 13 residues. CDR3 in amino acids: CASSVAEYQPQHF. In DNA, the CDR3 is TGTGCCAGCAGCGTAGCCGAGTATCAGCCCCAGCATTTT.

In this sample, this clone turned up once. An end of the junction does not agree with germline; a read error may underlie this. The chain uses TRBV11-2 and TRBJ2-2; 8 bases fit TRBD1. CDR3 length equals 14 residues. Looked up from germline, CDR1 is SGHAT and CDR2 is FQNNGV. For the CDR3, the DNA is TGTGCCAGCAGAGGACAGGGCGGCACCGGGAAGCTGTTTTTT. This translates into CASRGQGGTGKLFF.

The V call is TRBV7-2, the J call TRBJ2-5; a weak D match, TRBD1 (6 bases). CDR1 is SGHTA and CDR2 is FQGNSA in the germline V gene. This CDR3 spans 12 amino acids. Trimming pared 5 bases from V and 4 bases from J, leaving 8 bases between. The CDR3 here is CASSRDTETQYF. The CDR3 DNA sequence: TGTGCCAGCAGCCGGGACACAGAGACCCAGTACTTC.